Below are 30 T cell receptor beta chains sequenced from a single sample in a study of cytomegalovirus exposure and HLA in healthy donors. Amplification used 60 Vbeta primers and 13 Jbeta primers. Clones were sequenced by immunoSEQ multiplex PCR, and TCRdb holds only the in-frame ones, with some missing. This table holds approximately 100,000 clones, 80% to 85% found once. Sequenced input: PBMCs. These receptors were collected from a man aged 35 to 55 in good health and CMV-seronegative.

The chain has TRBV2 and TRBJ2-5, with D unclear. The assigned J gene may be wrong: the sequence end matches TRBJ2-7 better. CDR1 SNHLY and CDR2 FYNNEI come from the germline V gene. The CDR3 length is 12 residues. CDR3 amino acids: CASSVQNYEQYF. DNA of the CDR3: TGTGCCAGCAGTGTGCAAAACTACGAGCAGTACTTC.

This chain links TRBV7-2 with TRBJ1-4; D remains ambiguous. The CDR3 is 14 amino acids. CDR1 SGHTA and CDR2 FQGNSA come from the germline V gene. The ends were cut back, 10 bases at V and 0 bases at J, with 12 bases in the middle. The CDR3 nucleotides read TGTGCCATGTGGGAGGGCCCAACTAATGAAAAACTGTTTTTT. Protein product: CAMWEGPTNEKLFF.

V usage is TRBV10-3 and J usage is TRBJ1-1, with D unclear. The CDR3 contains 13 residues. Germline CDR1 and CDR2: ENHRY and SYGVKD. V was cut by 1 base and J by 1 base, with 4 bases left in between. CDR3 in amino acids: CAISEWQNTEAFF. The CDR3 nucleotides are TGTGCCATCAGTGAGTGGCAGAACACTGAAGCTTTCTTT.

The CDR3 region is CASTKRGSTDTQYF. CDR3 nucleotides: TGTGCCAGTACTAAGCGGGGAAGCACAGATACGCAGTATTTT. The chain joins TRBV19 to TRBJ2-3, with 7 bases aligning to TRBD2. Looked up from germline, CDR1 is LNHDA and CDR2 is SQIVND (reference sequence). V dropped 7 bases and J dropped 0; count of bases not matched to a gene: 4. CDR3 size: 14 residues.

The chain has TRBV28 and TRBJ1-2, with 9 bases lining up with TRBD1. This CDR3 contains 15 residues. V shed 5 bases and J 6 bases; nucleotides not matched to a gene: 10. The germline V gene encodes CDR1 MDHEN and CDR2 SYDVKM. This CDR3 reads CASSPGTGRGNGYTF. The CDR3 coding sequence is TGTGCCAGCAGTCCCGGGACAGGGAGGGGTAATGGCTACACCTTC.

The chain combines TRBV5-1 with TRBJ2-2; the D gene is possibly TRBD1 (5 bases). The V and J ends lost 4 bases and 0 bases respectively, with 19 bases between them. CDR1 is SGHRS and CDR2 is YFSETQ in the germline V gene. The CDR3 is 18 residues long. The CDR3 loop reads CASSAFKRGVANTGELFF. CDR3 in DNA: TGCGCCAGCAGCGCGTTTAAAAGGGGTGTAGCGAACACCGGGGAGCTGTTTTTT.

This sequence joins TRBV5-6 and TRBJ1-5; 10 bases are a match to TRBD1. This CDR3 contains 17 residues. J lost 4 bases, V lost 4 bases, and 11 bases had no gene match. CDR1 and CDR2 from the germline V gene are SGHDT and YYEEEE. The CDR3 loop is CASSVFQTGGANQPQHF. In nucleotides, the CDR3 is TGTGCCAGCAGCGTGTTTCAGACAGGGGGCGCGAATCAGCCCCAGCATTTT.

This chain uses TRBV11-2 with TRBJ2-7, with 11 bases matching TRBD2. Germline CDR1 SGHAT, CDR2 FQNNGV. The ends lost 3 bases at V and 12 bases at J; junction bases unmatched: 4. The CDR3 has 12 residues. The CDR3 DNA reads as TGTGCCAGCAGCTTCACTAGCGGGGGTCCGTACTTC. It translates to CASSFTSGGPYF.

This clone was detected once. This chain links TRBV10-1 with TRBJ2-5; TRBD1 aligns across 7 bases. Germline loops: CDR1 WNHNN, CDR2 SYGVQD (reference sequence). Losses at the gene ends were 5 bases for V and 7 bases for J; bases not matched to a gene: 7. The CDR3 is 13 amino acids. The CDR3 reads CASSFKPGGTQYF. DNA for the CDR3: TGCGCCAGCAGTTTCAAACCAGGGGGGACCCAGTACTTC.

This clone was counted a single time. V and J are TRBV2 and TRBJ2-7, with 7 bases fitting TRBD1. This CDR3 comprises 16 residues. Germline CDR1 SNHLY, CDR2 FYNNEI. The J segment lost 3 bases and the V segment lost 5 bases, leaving 13 bases of the junction unmatched. CDR3 in amino acids: CASSLTGDPFLYEQYF. CDR3 coding DNA: TGTGCCAGCAGTCTCACAGGGGACCCTTTCCTCTACGAGCAGTACTTC.

The V and J genes are TRBV6-5 and TRBJ1-1; tentatively, D is TRBD1 (6 bases). V shed 5 bases and J shed 11 bases, with 24 bases lying between them. The germline V gene encodes CDR1 MNHEY and CDR2 SVGAGI. The CDR3 length is 15 residues. Here the CDR3 DNA reads TGTGCCAGCAGTAGCCCATTAAGCAGGGGAGGGGAGGCTTTCTTT. It translates to CASSSPLSRGGEAFF.

The V call is TRBV30, the J call TRBJ1-5, with 10 positions matching TRBD1. Germline values: CDR1 GTSNPN, CDR2 SVGIG (reference sequence). The V segment lost 3 bases and the J segment 2 bases; nucleotides outside the gene matches: 4. There are 15 residues in the CDR3. CDR3 sequence reads: CAWSGGTGGNQPQHF. CDR3 coding DNA: TGTGCCTGGAGCGGTGGGACAGGGGGCAATCAGCCCCAGCATTTT.

The J gene is TRBJ2-1, the V gene TRBV5-1; 9 bases are a match to TRBD1. Germline V gives CDR1 SGHRS, CDR2 YFSETQ. This CDR3 is 15 amino acids long. V lost 3 bases to trimming and J lost 2 bases; unmatched junction nucleotides: 3. The CDR3 DNA reads as TGCGCCAGCAGCTCGGGACAGGGCCCCTACAATGAGCAGTTCTTC. Encoded protein: CASSSGQGPYNEQFF.

This sequence joins TRBV5-6 and TRBJ2-1, with D possibly matching TRBD2 (5 bases). The CDR3 is 18 amino acids. V was pared by 0 bases and J by 5 bases, with 21 bases between. Germline CDR1 reads SGHDT; CDR2 reads YYEEEE. For the CDR3, the DNA is TGTGCCAGCAGCTTGGAGCGGAGCGGCGAGACAAATAACAATGAGCAGTTCTTC. Translated: CASSLERSGETNNNEQFF. Full variable domain (missing parts from reference TRBV5-6 and TRBJ2-1): DAGVTQSPTHLIKTRGQQVTLRCSPKSGHDTVSWYQQALGQGPQFIFQYYEEEERQRGNFPDRFSGHQFPNYSSELNVNALLLGDSALYLCASSLERSGETNNNEQFFGPGTRLTVL.

This clone came up a few times. V usage is TRBV4-1 and J usage is TRBJ2-7, with TRBD1 as a possible D gene (5 bases). The CDR3 extends over 13 amino acids. Germline V gene lookup returns CDR1 MGHRA and CDR2 YSYEKL. Trimming removed 5 bases from V and 1 base from J, with 9 bases in between. CDR3 in amino acids: CASSLRQSYEQYF. CDR3 sequence (DNA): TGCGCCAGCAGCTTAAGACAGTCCTACGAGCAGTACTTC.

The chain joins TRBV12-5 to TRBJ1-2, with 9 bases that match TRBD1. CDR3 length equals 15 residues. CDR1 is LGHNT, CDR2 FRNRAP, per germline. After removal of 7 bases from V and 6 bases from J, the junction contained 12 bases not matched to a gene. The CDR3 coding sequence is TGTGCTAGTGCTTTAGGGACAGGGACGACCGATGGCTACACCTTC. It codes for CASALGTGTTDGYTF.

This chain joins TRBV27 and TRBJ1-3; TRBD1 might be the D (6 bases). V lost 4 bases to trimming and J lost 4 bases, with 11 bases between them. CDR1 and CDR2 (germline): MNHEY, SMNVEV (reference sequence). This CDR3 has 14 residues. The CDR3 DNA reads as TGTGCCAGCAGTTCAGGGGTCCCGGGAAACACCATATATTTT. Its protein is CASSSGVPGNTIYF.

The genes are TRBV7-2 and TRBJ2-5; 8 positions agree with TRBD2. TRBJ2-7 matches the DNA end more closely, so the J call is doubtful. The CDR3 covers 14 residues. Looked up from germline, CDR1 is SGHTA and CDR2 is FQGNSA. CDR3 coding DNA: TGTGCCAGCAGCTTACCGGGGGGGCTCTACGAGCAGTACTTC. Amino acid sequence: CASSLPGGLYEQYF.

This chain links TRBV30 with TRBJ1-5; D is perhaps TRBD1 (6 bases). This CDR3 contains 14 residues. Germline V gives CDR1 GTSNPN, CDR2 SVGIG (reference sequence). Trimming pared 0 bases from V and 4 bases from J, leaving 10 bases between. CDR3 sequence (DNA): TGTGCCTGGAGTGTAGGACAGACAAATCAGCCCCAGCATTTT. Amino acids: CAWSVGQTNQPQHF.

This chain joins TRBV2 and TRBJ2-4, with D maybe TRBD1 (5 bases). Between the trimmed V and J ends, which lost 6 bases and 6 bases, there was a span of 18 bases. Germline loops: CDR1 SNHLY, CDR2 FYNNEI. The CDR3 runs 15 residues. This CDR3 is CASRIEGVPANIQYF. CDR3 nucleotide sequence: TGTGCCAGCAGGATCGAAGGGGTACCAGCAAACATTCAGTACTTC. Supplemented by reference TRBV2 and TRBJ2-4, the full variable domain reads EPEVTQTPSHQVTQMGQEVILRCVPISNHLYFYWYRQILGQKVEFLVSFYNNEISEKSEIFDDQFSVERPDGSNFTLKIRSTKLEDSAMYFCASRIEGVPANIQYFGAGTRLSVL.

The genes are TRBV6-4 and TRBJ2-1, with D possibly TRBD2 on 6 matching bases. The CDR3 has 17 amino acids. Germline CDR1 and CDR2: MRHNA and SNTAGT. V was clipped by 3 bases and J by 0 bases, with 15 bases between them. The CDR3 sequence is CASSESGLANSYNEQFF. The CDR3 DNA is TGTGCCAGCAGTGAAAGTGGGCTAGCGAACTCCTACAATGAGCAGTTCTTC.

The CDR3 coding sequence is TGTGCCACCAGCAAGGGGTTCACTGAAGCTTTCTTT. It translates to CATSKGFTEAFF. The gene calls are TRBV15 and TRBJ1-1, with D maybe TRBD1 (5 bases). Germline values: CDR1 LNHNV, CDR2 YYDKDF (reference sequence). The V gene lost 4 bases and the J gene lost 4 bases, with 7 bases spanning the gap. The CDR3 is 12 residues long. The full variable domain, completed using reference TRBV15 and TRBJ1-1, is DAMVIQNPRYQVTQFGKPVTLSCSQTLNHNVMYWYQQKSSQAPKLLFHYYDKDFNNEADTPDNFQSRRPNTSFCFLDIRSPGLGDTAMYLCATSKGFTEAFFGQGTRLTVV.

The V call is TRBV5-4, the J call TRBJ2-5; D is possibly TRBD2 (5 bases). Trimming shortened V by 4 bases and J by 9 bases, and 16 bases separated the two germline ends. The germline V gene encodes CDR1 SGHNT and CDR2 YYREEE (reference sequence). This CDR3 spans 13 amino acids. The chain's CDR3 is CASSPERPGAQYF. The CDR3 DNA sequence: TGTGCCAGCAGCCCGGAAAGGCCCGGGGCCCAGTACTTC.

This chain links TRBV2 with TRBJ2-7; 8 bases agree with TRBD1. V was pared by 6 bases and J by 1 base, with 8 bases of the junction left unmatched. The germline CDR1 and CDR2 sequences are SNHLY and FYNNEI. This CDR3 is 15 amino acids long. The CDR3 reads CASSHDRGGSYEQYF. Here the CDR3 DNA reads TGTGCCAGCAGCCACGACAGGGGCGGGTCCTACGAGCAGTACTTC.

J is TRBJ1-6 and V is TRBV6-1; tentatively, D is TRBD1 (5 bases). The CDR3 sequence is 15 residues long. V was shortened by 4 bases and J by 0 bases, with 7 bases between the two germline ends. Germline CDR1 and CDR2: MNHNS and SASEGT. DNA for the CDR3: TGTGCCAGCAGTGGGGGCAACTCCTATAATTCACCCCTCCACTTT. It yields the protein CASSGGNSYNSPLHF.

The genes are TRBV19 and TRBJ2-5; 9 nucleotides agree with TRBD2. This CDR3 spans 16 amino acids. The V segment lost 3 bases and the J segment 2 bases; nucleotides outside the gene matches: 7. Germline assignment: CDR1 LNHDA and CDR2 SQIVND (reference sequence). The CDR3 region is CASSIRGGALQETQYF. The DNA of the CDR3 is TGTGCCAGTAGTATCCGCGGGGGGGCCCTACAAGAGACCCAGTACTTC. Together with reference TRBV19 and TRBJ2-5, the CDR3 gives the full variable domain: DGGITQSPKYLFRKEGQNVTLSCEQNLNHDAMYWYRQDPGQGLRLIYYSQIVNDFQKGDIAEGYSVSREKKESFPLTVTSAQKNPTAFYLCASSIRGGALQETQYFGPGTRLLVL.

The chain combines TRBV5-1 with TRBJ1-3, with a tentative D call TRBD1 (6 bases). The CDR3 spans 18 residues. V shed 4 bases and J shed 0 bases, with 20 bases lying between them. CDR1 is SGHRS and CDR2 is YFSETQ in the germline V gene. The CDR3 nucleotides read TGCGCCAGCAGCCTCAAGAGCATGGGGGCCGGCTCTGGAAACACCATATATTTT. Protein: CASSLKSMGAGSGNTIYF.

V and J are TRBV2 and TRBJ2-7, with a weak D call TRBD1 (6 bases). The germline V gene has CDR1 SNHLY and CDR2 FYNNEI. This CDR3 contains 14 residues. V was shortened by 10 bases and J by 2 bases, with 18 bases between the two germline ends. The CDR3 DNA sequence: TGTGCCATACCCAGGGGAAGAGCTACCTACGAGCAGTACTTC. Its translation: CAIPRGRATYEQYF.

The gene calls are TRBV6-5 and TRBJ1-4; 7 bases are shared with TRBD1. The V gene's germline CDR1 is MNHEY and CDR2 SVGAGI. Germline trimming cut 2 bases from V and 8 bases from J; bases unmatched to any gene: 5. This CDR3 comprises 14 residues. CDR3 in DNA: TGTGCCAGCAGTTACGACAGGGTTCGCGAAAAACTGTTTTTT. Protein sequence: CASSYDRVREKLFF.

V is TRBV7-6 and J is TRBJ2-2, with a tentative D call TRBD1 (5 bases). CDR1 and CDR2 from the germline V gene are SGHVS and FNYEAQ. Trimming took off 4 bases at V and 0 bases at J, with 15 bases between the two ends. The CDR3 contains 17 residues. The CDR3 DNA is TGTGCCAGCAGCTCAGCTTTGGGCAGGGCGAACACCGGGGAGCTGTTTTTT. This gives the protein CASSSALGRANTGELFF. Together with reference TRBV7-6 and TRBJ2-2, the CDR3 gives the full variable domain: GAGVSQSPRYKVTKRGQDVALRCDPISGHVSLYWYRQALGQGPEFLTYFNYEAQQDKSGLPNDRFSAERPEGSISTLTIQRTEQRDSAMYRCASSSALGRANTGELFFGEGSRLTVL.